The next 10 T cell receptor beta chains were all read from a single sample in a study of shared clonotypes between healthy human individuals. Measured with immunoSEQ multiplex PCR; TCRdb has only the in-frame clones, and not every one. The sample lists 800,000 to 1,200,000 clones, approximately 78% occurring once. The sequencing sample was made of memory CD4+ T cells from PBMCs. The subset was: CD45RA-negative fraction. These receptors were collected from a man between 18 and 35 years old in good health. Some clones in this sample may be carry-over from other donors' samples.

The chain joins TRBV2 to TRBJ2-1; D is undetermined. CDR3 length equals 11 residues. Germline loops: CDR1 SNHLY, CDR2 FYNNEI. V lost 6 bases to trimming and J lost 10 bases, with 10 bases between them. CDR3 coding DNA: TGTGCCAGCAGGAAGCAAGGCGAGCAGTTCTTC. This encodes CASRKQGEQFF.

This clone was seen a single time. This specimen includes other DNA sequences encoding the same CDR3. The chain links TRBV11-2 to TRBJ2-5; no firm D call. The CDR3 consists of 13 residues. V was cut by 2 bases and J by 5 bases, with 9 bases left in between. Germline assignment: CDR1 SGHAT and CDR2 FQNNGV. CDR3 loop: CASSLIQGETQYF. CDR3 DNA: TGTGCCAGCAGCTTAATACAAGGGGAGACCCAGTACTTC.

This chain uses TRBV7-2 with TRBJ2-5; 7 bases agree with TRBD1. The germline V gene has CDR1 SGHTA and CDR2 FQGNSA. The J segment lost 3 bases and the V segment lost 7 bases, leaving 8 bases of the junction unmatched. The length of the CDR3 is 14 residues. CDR3 residues: CASTEDRWKETQYF. DNA for the CDR3: TGTGCCAGCACCGAGGACAGGTGGAAAGAGACCCAGTACTTC.

The gene calls are TRBV5-4 and TRBJ2-3; either TRBD1 or TRBD2 may supply D (5 bases each). CDR3 length equals 14 residues. The V gene's germline CDR1 is SGHNT and CDR2 YYREEE (reference sequence). The V and J ends lost 4 bases and 1 base respectively, with 10 bases between them. CDR3 loop: CASSHRDGTDTQYF. The CDR3 DNA is TGTGCCAGCAGCCACCGGGACGGCACAGATACGCAGTATTTT.

This chain links TRBV5-6 with TRBJ2-3; the D is unclear. Germline CDR1 SGHDT, CDR2 YYEEEE. The CDR3 runs to 14 residues. V was shortened by 0 bases and J by 3 bases, with 8 bases between the two germline ends. The CDR3 DNA is TGTGCCAGCAGCTTGGTGATCTTAACAGATACGCAGTATTTT. Translated: CASSLVILTDTQYF.

The rearrangement links TRBV7-2 to TRBJ2-7; 13 nucleotides agree with TRBD2. Losses at the gene ends were 1 base for V and 7 bases for J; bases not matched to a gene: 7. The CDR3 is 16 amino acids. CDR1 and CDR2 from the germline V gene are SGHTA and FQGNSA. The CDR3 DNA follows: TGTGCCAGCAGCTTAGTAGGGACTAGCGGGGCCCTTGAGCAGTACTTC. This gives the protein CASSLVGTSGALEQYF.

The chain recombines TRBV18 with TRBJ2-7, with TRBD1 identical over 8 bases. Unmatched junction bases numbered 6, after V lost 4 bases and J lost 4 bases. In germline, CDR1 is KGHSH, CDR2 LQKENI. This CDR3 contains 14 residues. CDR3 protein: CASSRDTGGYEQYF. As DNA, the CDR3 is TGTGCCAGCTCACGAGACACAGGGGGGTACGAGCAGTACTTC.

The rearrangement joins TRBV5-4 to TRBJ2-7; weak D call: TRBD1 (6 bases). The CDR3 is made up of 16 amino acids. Germline V gives CDR1 SGHNT, CDR2 YYREEE (reference sequence). Trimming took off 0 bases at V and 4 bases at J, with 17 bases between the two ends. The DNA of the CDR3 is TGTGCCAGCAGCTTGGTCTTCGGCAGGGGAATGTACGAGCAGTACTTC. It specifies CASSLVFGRGMYEQYF.

This clone was seen at least ten times. The chain uses TRBV11-2 and TRBJ2-4, with 7 positions matching TRBD2. CDR1 is SGHAT, CDR2 FQNNGV, per germline. The J segment lost 0 bases and the V segment lost 4 bases, leaving 6 bases of the junction unmatched. The CDR3 length is 16 residues. The CDR3 sequence: CASSSSSGLAKNIQYF. The DNA of the CDR3 is TGTGCCAGCAGCTCATCTAGCGGACTAGCCAAAAACATTCAGTACTTC.

V usage is TRBV7-8 and J usage is TRBJ1-2; TRBD1 aligns across 8 bases. Germline V lookup: CDR1 SGHVS, CDR2 FQNEAQ. The ends lost 5 bases at V and 3 bases at J; junction bases unmatched: 5. The CDR3 runs 14 residues. The CDR3 region is CASSGQGSYYGYTF. CDR3 bases: TGTGCCAGCAGCGGACAGGGATCATACTATGGCTACACCTTC.